This T cell receptor (beta chain) was retrieved from a study of cytomegalovirus exposure and HLA in healthy donors (TCRdb year 2017). With respect to the entire study: In an earlier analysis of under 750 of the donors, 250 to 350 Gb of sequence data and 95 million to 130 million unique TCR beta sequences from 150 million to 200 million T cells were reported. Approximately 300 gigabases of sequencing data and 70 million to 95 million unique TCR sequences made up an early release that covered approximately 620 HLA-typed donors. The genetic ancestry cluster associated with self-reported Caucasian donors included over 65% of the 300 to 400 genotyped donors. The study aimed to test whether signatures of past pathogen exposure could be identified by cataloging public T cell receptors. The study profiled the T cell repertoires of more than 500 subjects by immunosequencing and related them to cytomegalovirus serostatus. In addition to the first cohort of 650 to 800 subjects, a separate validation cohort of about 120 different subjects was used. To predict cytomegalovirus infection status, the study brought together high-throughput TCR immunosequencing, statistical association of individual TCRs with disease status, and machine learning. To study patterns of TCR occurrence, a later analysis re-analyzed previously published TCR beta repertoires from hundreds of donors and added high-resolution HLA genotyping. Rather than using new phenotypic data, the later analysis identified candidate immune exposures from TCR beta sequences and from how often those sequences occurred across donors. In an earlier analysis of around 540 of the donors, high-throughput TCR beta sequencing was used to judge whether each TCR beta V gene segment behaved as functional or pseudogenic. Donor age, sex, ethnicity and CMV serostatus were compiled together with the repertoire data. Genome-wide SNP genotypes for about 65% of the 666 donors were used in a later genetic analysis, which treated that subset as a discovery cohort. All discovery cohort repertoires had been generated on a single sequencing platform. HLA typing included class I and class II loci at four-digit resolution. Typing coverage differed by locus: A, B, C, DRB1 and DQB1 were typed in roughly 620-630 donors, DQA1 in around 500, DPA1 in nearly 610, and DPB1 in 400 to 490. Roughly five DR-DQ haplotypes were handled as single units for association and clustering, since linkage in the cohort was strong. Among around 400 genotyped donors of the cohort, an average of roughly 240,000 unique TCR beta nucleotide sequences were sequenced per donor, roughly 20% of them non-productive. Broad study findings and their caveats: A later genetic analysis reported fewer N-insertions in productive TCRs among donors in an Asian-associated ancestry cluster than the roughly 690-donor mean. Specific HLA alleles were associated with roughly 17,000 TCR beta sequences at a false discovery rate of 0.05 in a later analysis. For the cohort, immune exposure information was limited to CMV serostatus. Linkage disequilibrium might explain the correlated functional status among segregating V segments, but an unknown experimental factor could not be ruled out. About 15 rarely observed V segments, including chromosome 9 orphons, were excluded from the earlier analysis of approximately 500 of the donors because counts were too low. The cohort was sequenced for TCR beta chains only, and without alpha or paired-chain data the features that could be detected were limited. A cluster of highly shared sequence variants was judged likely to represent a technical artifact of the sequencing pipeline. In the study, some 160 TCR beta chains were listed as associated with cytomegalovirus. While some public TCRs were present in many individuals, most TCR sequences turned up only very rarely across donors. In a later analysis, TCR association rates were found to vary across HLA loci, with the most associated TCRs seen for DRB1 alleles and the fewest for HLA-C alleles. In a later analysis, several top co-occurrence clusters were reported to appear linked to parvovirus B19, influenza, CMV and Epstein-Barr virus. Cytomegalovirus status was reported to be diagnosed by the classifier with high specificity and sensitivity in both the original and validation cohorts. A further reported finding was that TCR beta sequences accurately predicted the HLA-A and HLA-B alleles for most subjects in the first cohort. The authors suggested that the approach could potentially be extended to other disease states and immunological phenotypes. When HLA alleles, especially DR and DQ, strongly co-occurred, TCR associations were difficult to assign to individual alleles. A few of the identified cytomegalovirus-associated TCR beta chains were confirmed in vitro to be specific for cytomegalovirus antigens. Because HLA typing was unavailable for some donors at each locus, only the typed subset was used in association tests. A later analysis found that HLA-associated TCR beta chains were more clonally expanded and had lower generation probabilities than equally common non-associated chains. Roughly uniform sequencing depth across donors was assumed in presence/absence analyses, although this assumption may not hold. The 87-base-pair reads could not distinguish some IMGT-functional V segments, including TRBV6-2 and TRBV6-3, so those segments were excluded. An association between a missense DCLRE1C variant and V-gene and J-gene trimming of TCR beta chains was found in a later genetic analysis and replicated in an independent cohort. According to a later analysis, most CMV-associated TCR beta chains appeared to be HLA-restricted, and the HLA associations seemed to be driven largely by CMV exposure. In an earlier analysis of some 500 of the donors, most TCR beta V segments appeared in productive rearrangements about 87% or about 30% of the time, broadly matching IMGT annotations.

For this clone: Its binding antigen is unknown. Base qualities are not at hand, and no much larger clone is one base apart.

The cohort comprised 710 or so healthy bone marrow donors. At the time of sampling, every cohort member was nominally healthy, though immune exposures that went unrecorded were likely present. The donor was CMV seronegative and was included in the group of a few hundred seronegative cohort members. A peripheral blood sample was collected from each donor, and TCR beta sequencing was performed on peripheral blood mononuclear cells. The Qiagen DNeasy Blood Extraction Kit was used to extract genomic DNA from the blood cell samples. The library was obtained by the immunoSEQ multiplex PCR assay. For the multiplex PCR, a mixture combining 60 forward primers for TCR Vbeta segments and 13 reverse primers for TCR Jbeta segments was used. The CDR3 region of rearranged TCR beta genes was amplified from genomic DNA with a multiplex PCR assay. Amplified TCR beta libraries were sequenced as 87-base-pair reads on the Illumina HiSeq System. The authors' analysis ran thus. Across the 670 or so repertoires, a later analysis counted about 81 million unique TCR beta chains, 9.5 million to 12 million of which were shared by at least two donors. Raw reads were error-corrected and collapsed into unique sequences by a nearest-neighbor algorithm in which closely related sequences were merged to remove PCR and sequencing errors. To assign V, D and J gene segments, CDR3 sequences were aligned to IMGT reference sequences. For a sequence to be retained, a match of at least six nucleotides was required to both a V gene segment and a J gene segment. A rearrangement was called productive if the CDR3 had no stop codons and remained in frame with V and J, and every other rearrangement was called non-productive. CDR3 was defined by IMGT convention, running from the second conserved V-encoded cysteine to the conserved J-encoded phenylalanine. Sequences without an unambiguous match to a single V gene segment were excluded from the earlier analysis of over 500 of the donors. In an earlier analysis of a few hundred of the donors, V segments were called functional above 56.7% productive rearrangements and were called segregating when the between-donor standard deviation exceeded 5%. A statistical classification framework was built for diagnosing cytomegalovirus status from the catalog of TCR beta chain sequences. In a later analysis, TCR nucleotide sequences were compared against IMGT/GENE-DB human TR gene sequences so that V and J genes could be assigned. In a later analysis, CDR3 sequences and most-parsimonious VDJ recombination scenarios were assigned using the TCRdist pipeline. In a later analysis, each TCR beta chain was defined by its CDR3 amino acid sequence together with its V-gene family, and reads lacking a unique V-gene family were excluded. To address suspected cross-contamination and a sequencing artifact, a later analysis removed 592 highly shared, low-generation-probability nucleotide sequences. A later analysis calculated a clonal expansion index for each public chain from normalized within-repertoire ranks of inferred template counts. In a later analysis, generation probabilities were computed with a VDJ recombination model fitted to out-of-frame rearrangements, and the resulting probabilities were checked against IGoR. In a later analysis, hypergeometric tests were used to score TCR-TCR, TCR-HLA and TCR-CMV co-occurrence, with a repertoire-size bias correction applied to TCR pairs. False discovery rates were estimated in a later analysis by permuting HLA or CMV assignments 20 times. In a later analysis, co-occurring TCRs were grouped with DBSCAN, and TCRdist sequence similarity was added when clustering was performed within HLA-allele-positive subsets. Co-occurrence clustering excluded repertoires with fewer than 30,000 or more than 120,000 public chains, plus five with anomalous nucleotide sharing. TCRdb's version of the immuneACCESS table is confined to in-frame rearrangements and falls short of the full clone set. An unresolved V gene accounts for under half of the shortfall where checked; the remainder is of unknown origin. From that table come the V and J calls and clone size; the DNA was used to work out D and trimming. This sample lists approximately 130,000 clones; over 75% were detected once. The top ten clones comprise 1.5% of the sample.

The germline V gene gives CDR1 as MGHRA and CDR2 as YSYEKL. Trimming costs V 3 bases and J 8 bases, and their ends lie 16 bases apart. Counted from cysteine to phenylalanine, this CDR3 has 15 amino acids. Here the CDR3 DNA is all that survives: 45 bases in frame from base 1. This receptor was identified in a young woman in good health and CMV-seronegative. The sample consisted of PBMCs. The V and J segments used are TRBV4-1 and TRBJ1-4; the D gene is possibly TRBD1, with 6 bases matching. The nucleotide sequence is TGCGCCAGCAGCCAGTTTGGCGGGGGCCGGGAAAAACTGTTTTTT. This sequence encodes CASSQFGGGREKLFF.